Following are 7 T cell receptor beta chains from one sample sequenced in a study of shared clonotypes between healthy human individuals. Some clones are missing from TCRdb's copy, which holds only in-frame ones; the method was immunoSEQ multiplex PCR. The sample has about 1.5 million clones; about 96% are singletons. Sequencing was performed on naive CD4+ T cells sorted from blood. Subset given: CD45RA+ positively selected. The source of these receptors is a man between 25 and 39 years old in good health.

This clone appeared a few times. This chain links TRBV9 with TRBJ1-2, with 10 bases fitting TRBD1. Germline-derived CDR1 and CDR2 are SGDLS and YYNGEE. The trim removed 3 bases at V and 8 bases at J, leaving 10 bases unmatched. This CDR3 comprises 15 residues. CDR3 in DNA: TGTGCCAGCAGCGCTGCAGGACAGGGGGTTTTCGGCTACACCTTC. As protein: CASSAAGQGVFGYTF.

In its sample, this clone was seen once. V is TRBV2 and J is TRBJ2-1; no clear D gene. The CDR3 totals 13 residues. Trimming stripped 8 bases from V and 0 bases from J, with 8 bases between. Looked up from germline, CDR1 is SNHLY and CDR2 is FYNNEI. The DNA for the CDR3 is TGTGCCAGCGCCTCAGGCTCCTACAATGAGCAGTTCTTC. Its translation is CASASGSYNEQFF.

In its sample, this clone was seen once. V gene TRBV28 combines with J gene TRBJ1-5; possibly TRBD1 for D (5 bases). Germline lookup yields CDR1 MDHEN and CDR2 SYDVKM. The CDR3 has 15 residues. Trimming stripped 7 bases from V and 4 bases from J, with 17 bases between. The CDR3 reads CASKKRTPLNQPQHF. The CDR3 DNA sequence: TGTGCCAGCAAAAAGCGGACACCCTTAAATCAGCCCCAGCATTTT.

The rearrangement uses TRBV4-1 and TRBJ2-1; TRBD1 matches 8 bases. The CDR3 is 14 residues long. Germline V gene sequence: CDR1 MGHRA, CDR2 YSYEKL. V dropped 6 bases and J dropped 8; count of bases not matched to a gene: 9. The CDR3: CASSQQSGGYEQFF. CDR3 DNA: TGCGCCAGCAGTCAACAATCAGGGGGCTATGAGCAGTTCTTC.

The chain couples TRBV19 to TRBJ2-2, with D unresolved. The CDR3 loop spans 12 amino acids. V was shortened by 3 bases and J by 8 bases, with 7 bases between the two germline ends. CDR1 LNHDA and CDR2 SQIVND come from the germline V gene (reference sequence). CDR3 bases: TGTGCCAGTAGTATGTTCAGAGGGGAGCTGTTTTTT. Amino acid sequence: CASSMFRGELFF.

The chain uses TRBV6-5 and TRBJ1-2; 9 positions match TRBD1. Germline V gene data show CDR1 as MNHEY and CDR2 as SVGAGI. There are 14 residues in the CDR3. Germline trimming cut 6 bases from V and 7 bases from J; bases unmatched to any gene: 9. CDR3 region: CASRIGQGRGGYTF. The CDR3 DNA is TGTGCCAGCAGGATCGGACAGGGGCGGGGTGGCTACACCTTC.

The J gene is TRBJ2-7, the V gene TRBV19, with a weak D call TRBD1 (5 bases). Germline V CDR1 and CDR2: LNHDA, SQIVND (reference sequence). The V gene lost 0 bases and the J gene lost 8 bases, with 11 bases spanning the gap. The CDR3 spans 13 residues. In nucleotides, the CDR3 is TGTGCCAGTAGTATAGATCAGGGTTCTCAGCAGTACTTC. This codes for CASSIDQGSQQYF.